The clone carrying this TCR beta chain showed up many times. This record belongs to a study of regulatory T cells in long-lasting Graves disease. Construction of the TCR beta libraries employed iRepertoire HTBI primers in conjunction with Arm-PCR of CDR3 regions. TCRdb independently ran MiXCR on the multiplex PCR reads; one entry per CDR3 protein. The profile shows a few hundred thousand distinct CDR3 sequences, 15% of them singletons. The V gene lost 3 bases and the J gene lost 2 bases, with 17 bases spanning the gap. The CDR3 has 16 residues. Germline loops: CDR1 SNHLY, CDR2 FYNNEI. Time point in this sample: newly diagnosed GD, antithyroid drugs for less than 3 months. PBMCs were the source of the RNA used for TCR sequencing. The sample was also reused in another study, on T cells in Graves' hyperthyroidism and ophthalmopathy. This second study notes: In the blood, most expanded thyroid clonotypes above 0.001 appeared as well.

Here the sequenced sample was peripheral blood mononuclear cells (PBMCs), taken at new diagnosis, from a patient treated with antithyroid drugs. This clonotype originated in a woman between 40 and 55 years old with Graves disease. The V gene is TRBV2, the J gene TRBJ2-7; D tentatively fits TRBD1 or TRBD2 (5 bases each). The CDR3 loop reads CASSDWGKVWTYEQYF. The DNA of the CDR3 is TGTGCCAGCAGTGATTGGGGGAAGGTTTGGACCTACGAGCAGTACTTC.